The clone carrying this TCR beta chain was recorded only once. The CDR3 consists of 15 residues. Unmatched junction bases numbered 8, after V lost 4 bases and J lost 2 bases. Looked up from germline, CDR1 is SEHNR and CDR2 is FQNEAQ (reference sequence). Profiling relied on immunoSEQ multiplex PCR, and the TCRdb table lists in-frame clones only, not all of them. The table lists 70,000 to 75,000 clones, around four fifths of them singletons, with 5.5% to 7% in the top ten. The data derive from a study of OX40 agonist ivuxolimab in advanced cancers. Study-wide context: Patients were treated with ivuxolimab, an agonistic anti-OX40 (CD134) antibody. The mean age was approximately 60 years, ranging from 23 to 79, with 65% to 90% of participants male.

Sequencing used CD4+ or CD8+ T cells sorted from blood, obtained in a trial of the OX40 agonist ivuxolimab. The clonotype originates from an adult with an advanced solid tumor such as melanoma, head and neck, liver or kidney cancer. The J gene is TRBJ2-7, the V gene TRBV7-9; 7 nucleotides line up with TRBD2. The CDR3: CASSSAGTTTYEQYF. Here the CDR3 DNA reads TGTGCCAGCAGCTCCGCCGGGACTACCACCTACGAGCAGTACTTC.